This T cell receptor (beta chain) was observed in a study of blood T cell repertoires in COVID-19. About the research overall: Sites in the United States, Italy and Spain provided acute and convalescent COVID-19 samples. Sample material is recorded as cDNA or gDNA derived from T cells, B-cell-depleted T cells, or PBMCs.

CDR1 SNHLY and CDR2 FYNNEI come from the germline V gene. This CDR3 comprises 19 residues. The V segment lost 2 bases and the J segment 2 bases; nucleotides outside the gene matches: 13. The method was immunoSEQ multiplex PCR; TCRdb's version includes in-frame clones alone and lacks a portion of them. Of roughly 100,000 clones in the sample, over 65% were seen once. The chain carries TRBV2 and TRBJ2-7, with TRBD1 matching over 12 bases. This clonotype originated in a human donor in a cohort sampled during active COVID-19. Material: peripheral blood. CDR3 protein: CASSEFPGTGGSRAYEQYF. CDR3 in DNA: TGTGCCAGCAGTGAATTTCCCGGGACAGGGGGCTCTCGGGCCTACGAGCAGTACTTC.